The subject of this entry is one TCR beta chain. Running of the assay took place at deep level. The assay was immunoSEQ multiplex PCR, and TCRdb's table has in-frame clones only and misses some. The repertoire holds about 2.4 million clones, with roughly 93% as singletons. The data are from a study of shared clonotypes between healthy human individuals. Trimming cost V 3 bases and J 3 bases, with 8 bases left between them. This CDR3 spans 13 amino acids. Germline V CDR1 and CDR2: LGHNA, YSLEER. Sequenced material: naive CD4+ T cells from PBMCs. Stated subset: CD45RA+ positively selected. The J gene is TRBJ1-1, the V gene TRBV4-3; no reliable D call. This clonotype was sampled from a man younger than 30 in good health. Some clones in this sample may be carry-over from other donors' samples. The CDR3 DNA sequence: TGCGCCAGCAGCCACCCGGGGTACACTGAAGCTTTCTTT. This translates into CASSHPGYTEAFF.